Shown below are 29 T cell receptor beta chains from a single sample sequenced in a study of PD-1 blockade in classical Hodgkin lymphoma. Produced via immunoSEQ multiplex PCR; TCRdb's table is partial and in-frame only. This repertoire shows under 45,000 clones, around 75% found once; its top ten account for about a fifth. All trial patients relapsed after autologous stem cell transplantation. Sequenced material: peripheral blood mononuclear cells (PBMCs), taken at baseline. These receptors were obtained from a human donor with classical Hodgkin lymphoma.

The rearrangement joins TRBV10-2 to TRBJ2-5, with a possible D match to TRBD2 (6 bases). The ends were cut back, 4 bases at V and 4 bases at J, with 13 bases in the middle. CDR3 size: 14 residues. From germline, CDR1 is WSHSY and CDR2 SAAADI. The CDR3 loop reads CASSGVGSIETQYF. The CDR3, as DNA: TGCGCCAGCAGTGGTGTCGGGAGCATAGAGACCCAGTACTTC.

This clone was recorded once. The chain is built from TRBV29-1 and TRBJ1-1; the match to TRBD1 covers 8 bases. Germline CDR1 is SQVTM and CDR2 is ANQGSEA. The CDR3 is 14 amino acids. V shed 6 bases, J shed 5 bases, and the junction held 11 bases outside the gene matches. The CDR3 reads CSVVTWTGRTEAFF. CDR3 coding DNA: TGCAGCGTCGTTACTTGGACAGGGAGGACTGAAGCTTTCTTT. Combining the CDR3 with reference TRBV29-1 and TRBJ1-1 gives the whole variable domain SAVISQKPSRDICQRGTSLTIQCQVDSQVTMMFWYRQQPGQSLTLIATANQGSEATYESGFVIDKFPISRPNLTFSTLTVSNMSPEDSSIYLCSVVTWTGRTEAFFGQGTRLTVV.

This chain joins TRBV30 and TRBJ1-3; no definite D call. The germline V gene encodes CDR1 GTSNPN and CDR2 SVGIG (reference sequence). Trimming took 3 bases from V and 0 from J, leaving 9 bases between them. This CDR3 has 14 amino acids. In nucleotides, the CDR3 is TGTGCCTGGAGGTCTGACCGCTCTGGAAACACCATATATTTT. This gives the protein CAWRSDRSGNTIYF.

V and J are TRBV29-1 and TRBJ2-5; 7 bases are a match to TRBD1. The junction had 2 bases not matched to a gene; V was cut back by 3 bases and J by 4 bases. Germline assignment: CDR1 SQVTM and CDR2 ANQGSEA. This CDR3 is 12 amino acids long. This CDR3 reads CSVERQGETQYF. The CDR3 DNA is TGCAGCGTTGAGAGACAGGGAGAGACCCAGTACTTC.

The rearrangement joins TRBV27 to TRBJ2-7; D possibly corresponds to TRBD2 (6 bases). CDR1 is MNHEY, CDR2 SMNVEV, per germline (reference sequence). V was trimmed by 6 bases and J by 0 bases, leaving 24 bases between them. This CDR3 region has 18 residues. The CDR3 DNA sequence: TGTGCCAGCAGAGCAAGACTCCCAGCTAGCGCCAGCTCCTACGAGCAGTACTTC. Protein: CASRARLPASASSYEQYF.

The V and J genes are TRBV4-2 and TRBJ2-7, with TRBD2 matching over 14 bases. The CDR3 length is 20 residues. Germline V gene sequence: CDR1 LGHNA, CDR2 YNFKEQ. Trimming removed 0 bases from V and 3 bases from J; junction bases left unmatched: 13. CDR3 coding DNA: TGTGCCAGCAGCCAAGAGGTTTTGGGCGGGACTAGCGGGAGTGTCTACGAGCAGTACTTC. This sequence encodes CASSQEVLGGTSGSVYEQYF.

This clone came up a few times. The DNA is omitted, as the CDR3 cannot be located on it reliably, and the CDR3 follows TCRdb's listing. The rearrangement uses TRBV30 and TRBJ2-7; the DNA was not used to check the table's D call, TRBD1. Germline lookup yields CDR1 GTSNPN and CDR2 SVGIG (reference sequence). The CDR3 spans 13 amino acids, including both terminal residues. CDR3 sequence reads: CAWATGTGGGILF.

This clone was detected once. The chain uses TRBV6-6 and TRBJ2-1; TRBD2 agrees at 7 bases. The germline gives CDR1 MNHNY, CDR2 SVGAGI (reference sequence). CDR3 length equals 14 residues. V shed 7 bases and J 2 bases; nucleotides not matched to a gene: 5. The CDR3 sequence is CASTLADPYNEQFF. The CDR3 DNA is TGTGCCAGCACCCTAGCGGACCCCTACAATGAGCAGTTCTTC.

This sequence joins TRBV10-1 and TRBJ1-2; tentatively, D is TRBD1 (6 bases). Germline V gives CDR1 WNHNN, CDR2 SYGVQD (reference sequence). The CDR3 length is 13 residues. Trimming took 3 bases from V and 3 from J, leaving 8 bases between them. The CDR3, as DNA: TGCGCCAGCAGTGATCGACAGGACTATGGCTACACCTTC. This sequence encodes CASSDRQDYGYTF.

This chain connects TRBV7-9 to TRBJ1-5; unclear D gene. CDR3 length: 15 residues. The germline V gene encodes CDR1 SEHNR and CDR2 FQNEAQ (reference sequence). Trimming pared 5 bases from V and 0 bases from J, leaving 11 bases between. The CDR3 loop is CASSLGPYSNQPQHF. The CDR3 region has the DNA TGTGCCAGCAGCCTAGGACCTTATAGCAATCAGCCCCAGCATTTT. Together with reference TRBV7-9 and TRBJ1-5, the CDR3 gives the full variable domain: DTGVSQNPRHKITKRGQNVTFRCDPISEHNRLYWYRQTLGQGPEFLTYFQNEAQLEKSRLLSDRFSAERPKGSFSTLEIQRTEQGDSAMYLCASSLGPYSNQPQHFGDGTRLSIL.

V gene TRBV9 combines with J gene TRBJ2-7; D possibly uses TRBD1 or TRBD2 (5 bases each). This CDR3 is 12 amino acids long. The V gene lost 7 bases and the J gene lost 3 bases, with 11 bases spanning the gap. Germline V lookup: CDR1 SGDLS, CDR2 YYNGEE. CDR3 loop: CASGDGVYEQYF. The CDR3 bases are TGTGCCAGCGGGGACGGGGTCTACGAGCAGTACTTC.

This chain joins TRBV29-1 and TRBJ2-1; perhaps TRBD1 as D (5 bases). The germline V gene encodes CDR1 SQVTM and CDR2 ANQGSEA. V lost 0 bases, J lost 4 bases, and 16 bases lay in between. CDR3 length: 16 amino acids. Written as DNA, the CDR3 is TGCAGCGTTGAAGATCCCCGCCAGGGTGGGTACAATGAGCAGTTCTTC. This encodes CSVEDPRQGGYNEQFF.

The chain is built from TRBV27 and TRBJ2-7; TRBD1 matches at 8 bases. Germline V CDR1 and CDR2: MNHEY, SMNVEV (reference sequence). With V trimmed by 3 bases and J by 2 bases, 6 bases remained unmatched. The CDR3 is made up of 15 amino acids. The CDR3 loop reads CASSLKGQAPYEQYF. CDR3 DNA sequence: TGTGCCAGCAGTTTGAAGGGACAGGCCCCCTACGAGCAGTACTTC.

The V and J genes are TRBV7-3 and TRBJ2-3, with TRBD2 matching 13 bases. CDR1 is SGHTA, CDR2 FQGTGA, per germline. J gave up 0 bases and V 6 bases, and 3 bases lay outside the gene matches. This CDR3 is 16 amino acids long. The CDR3 sequence is CASRRTSGGSTDTQYF. CDR3 coding DNA: TGTGCCAGCAGACGGACTAGCGGGGGAAGCACAGATACGCAGTATTTT.

A few counts support this clone. In DNA, the CDR3 is TGTGCCAGCAGTCAAGGGGCCAGAACCGGGGAGCTGTTTTTT. Its translation is CASSQGARTGELFF. The V and J genes are TRBV6-5 and TRBJ2-2; possible D gene TRBD1, 5 bases. Germline loops: CDR1 MNHEY, CDR2 SVGAGI. This CDR3 region has 14 residues. V lost 5 bases, J lost 5 bases, and 12 bases lay in between.

The CDR3 sequence: CASSLAGMQETQYF. Here the CDR3 DNA reads TGTGCCAGCAGCCTAGCGGGGATGCAAGAGACCCAGTACTTC. The V gene is TRBV5-5, the J gene TRBJ2-5; 9 bases line up with TRBD2. V dropped 4 bases and J dropped 2; count of bases not matched to a gene: 3. The germline gives CDR1 SGHKS, CDR2 YYEKEE (reference sequence). This CDR3 contains 14 residues.

This chain links TRBV5-4 with TRBJ2-6, with D possibly being TRBD2 (5 bases). With 4 bases removed from V and 1 base from J, the gap between germline ends came to 6 bases. The length of the CDR3 is 14 residues. In germline, CDR1 is SGHNT, CDR2 YYREEE (reference sequence). The CDR3 coding sequence is TGTGCCAGCAGCGAGGGATCTGGGGCCAACGTCCTGACTTTC. It is translated as CASSEGSGANVLTF.

The chain couples TRBV19 to TRBJ1-2, with D possibly TRBD1 on 5 matching bases. Germline V lookup: CDR1 LNHDA, CDR2 SQIVND (reference sequence). The CDR3 totals 13 residues. V was clipped by 5 bases and J by 7 bases, with 14 bases between them. In DNA, the CDR3 is TGTGCCAGTAGTGTCATCACCGGGACTGGCTACACCTTC. Translating it yields CASSVITGTGYTF.

The V and J genes are TRBV6-1 and TRBJ1-5, with 8 bases identical to TRBD1. The CDR3 spans 13 residues. CDR1 is MNHNS and CDR2 is SASEGT in the germline V gene. The trim removed 4 bases at V and 12 bases at J, leaving 8 bases unmatched. The CDR3 spells CASSALDRVLQHF. Here the CDR3 DNA reads TGTGCCAGCAGTGCTCTGGACAGGGTACTCCAGCATTTT.

The rearrangement uses TRBV6-5 and TRBJ1-6; 7 bases agree with TRBD1. The CDR3 has 15 amino acids. The germline V gene encodes CDR1 MNHEY and CDR2 SVGAGI. V was clipped by 5 bases and J by 7 bases; unmatched bases: 8. The CDR3 region has the DNA TGTGCCAGCAGTCCGGGACAGCTCCAGAATTCACCCCTCCACTTT. Its translation is CASSPGQLQNSPLHF.

This chain uses TRBV6-5 with TRBJ2-1; 8 bases agree with TRBD1. This CDR3 has 15 amino acids. V was clipped by 5 bases and J by 7 bases; unmatched bases: 10. Per germline, CDR1 MNHEY and CDR2 SVGAGI. CDR3 amino acids: CASSLSFQGANEQFF. CDR3 sequence (DNA): TGTGCCAGCAGTCTCTCATTCCAGGGGGCAAATGAGCAGTTCTTC.

In the case of this clone: Different DNA sequences within this sample yield the same CDR3. The chain has TRBV14 and TRBJ2-2, with 7 bases aligning to TRBD1. The CDR3 runs 15 residues. Germline CDR1 and CDR2: SGHDN and FVKESK. J gave up 1 base and V 1 base, and 0 bases lay outside the gene matches. The CDR3 DNA is TGTGCCAGCAGCCAAGGACAGGGGAACACCGGGGAGCTGTTTTTT. Protein: CASSQGQGNTGELFF.

This chain joins TRBV4-3 and TRBJ2-3, with 7 bases fitting TRBD1. Germline V gene data show CDR1 as LGHNA and CDR2 as YSLEER. V lost 0 bases and J lost 6; bases outside the gene matches: 9. This CDR3 is built from 16 residues. CDR3 in amino acids: CASSQDLSGQMDTQYF. For the CDR3, the DNA is TGCGCCAGCAGCCAAGACCTCTCGGGACAGATGGATACGCAGTATTTT.

This clone was counted once. V is TRBV4-2 and J is TRBJ1-5; no clear D. The CDR3 is 15 amino acids. Trimming pared 1 base from V and 0 bases from J, leaving 7 bases between. CDR1 is LGHNA and CDR2 is YNFKEQ in the germline V gene. DNA of the CDR3: TGTGCCAGCAGCCAAGTCGGTCCTAGCAATCAGCCCCAGCATTTT. It codes for CASSQVGPSNQPQHF.

This chain connects TRBV27 to TRBJ1-5; D possibly corresponds to TRBD1 (5 bases). The V and J ends lost 3 bases and 2 bases respectively, with 11 bases between them. The CDR3 totals 15 residues. Germline V gene data show CDR1 as MNHEY and CDR2 as SMNVEV (reference sequence). In nucleotides, the CDR3 is TGTGCCAGCAGTTTCAGGGTTGGGGGCAATCAGCCCCAGCATTTT. Translating gives CASSFRVGGNQPQHF.

This clone has only a few counts. This chain links TRBV19 with TRBJ1-2; possible D gene TRBD1, 5 bases. This CDR3 region has 14 residues. Trimming cost V 8 bases and J 4 bases, with 17 bases left between them. Looked up from germline, CDR1 is LNHDA and CDR2 is SQIVND (reference sequence). The CDR3 bases are TGTGCCAGTTGGGGGAGAGGGGCCGGCTATGGCTACACCTTC. The encoded protein is CASWGRGAGYGYTF.

The chain employs TRBV14 and TRBJ2-1, with a possible D match to TRBD2 (6 bases). The CDR3 is 13 amino acids. Germline V CDR1 and CDR2: SGHDN, FVKESK. With 8 bases removed from V and 6 bases from J, the gap between germline ends came to 14 bases. This CDR3 reads CASSLLGGNEQFF. DNA of the CDR3: TGTGCCAGCTCTCTATTGGGGGGCAATGAGCAGTTCTTC.

V and J are TRBV5-1 and TRBJ2-1, with 8 positions matching TRBD1. This CDR3 has 16 residues. V lost 2 bases, J lost 3 bases, and 7 bases stayed unmatched. Germline CDR1 and CDR2: SGHRS and YFSETQ. CDR3 sequence reads: CASSFLVTGGYNEQFF. Here the CDR3 DNA reads TGCGCCAGCAGCTTTCTCGTTACAGGGGGCTACAATGAGCAGTTCTTC.

There are a few counts of this clone. This chain uses TRBV14 with TRBJ1-1; unclear D gene. CDR1 and CDR2 (germline): SGHDN, FVKESK. Trimming removed 0 bases at V and 14 bases at J, with 22 bases between. CDR3 length: 15 amino acids. In nucleotides, the CDR3 is TGTGCCAGCAGCCAAGATTCAGGCTCAGGACTGAAACCCTTCTTT. This gives the protein CASSQDSGSGLKPFF.